This entry is about one TCR beta chain. As yet, its antigen is unknown. The source of the sample is a study of T cells in Graves' hyperthyroidism and ophthalmopathy. Turning to the study itself: Peripheral blood was drawn at first diagnosis, prior to all treatment. Study findings and constraints: Ophthalmopathy could be told apart from stable hyperthyroidism with a 13 V-J model. Ophthalmopathy, as predicted by the model, came a median roughly 6.5 months after the prediction.

CDR3 length equals 12 residues. Trimming left V 4 bases short and J 7 bases short, with 11 bases between. In germline, CDR1 is SQVTM, CDR2 ANQGSEA. Newly diagnosed hyperthyroidism patients aged 18 to 65 years had disease lasting under 2 months. Amplified TCR beta CDR3 regions came from RNA transcripts. When the TCR CDR3 underwent first-round RT-PCR, the HTBI primer set was used. TCRdb ran MiXCR on the multiplex PCR reads and lists one entry per CDR3 protein. This table holds more than 650,000 distinct CDR3 sequences, about 15% found once. This receptor was identified in a woman aged 18-29 years with Graves' hyperthyroidism. The specimen was blood. This chain links TRBV29-1 with TRBJ2-1; D remains ambiguous. CDR3 residues: CSVVSDLNEQFF. The CDR3 DNA reads TGCAGCGTTGTCTCGGATCTGAATGAGCAGTTCTTC.